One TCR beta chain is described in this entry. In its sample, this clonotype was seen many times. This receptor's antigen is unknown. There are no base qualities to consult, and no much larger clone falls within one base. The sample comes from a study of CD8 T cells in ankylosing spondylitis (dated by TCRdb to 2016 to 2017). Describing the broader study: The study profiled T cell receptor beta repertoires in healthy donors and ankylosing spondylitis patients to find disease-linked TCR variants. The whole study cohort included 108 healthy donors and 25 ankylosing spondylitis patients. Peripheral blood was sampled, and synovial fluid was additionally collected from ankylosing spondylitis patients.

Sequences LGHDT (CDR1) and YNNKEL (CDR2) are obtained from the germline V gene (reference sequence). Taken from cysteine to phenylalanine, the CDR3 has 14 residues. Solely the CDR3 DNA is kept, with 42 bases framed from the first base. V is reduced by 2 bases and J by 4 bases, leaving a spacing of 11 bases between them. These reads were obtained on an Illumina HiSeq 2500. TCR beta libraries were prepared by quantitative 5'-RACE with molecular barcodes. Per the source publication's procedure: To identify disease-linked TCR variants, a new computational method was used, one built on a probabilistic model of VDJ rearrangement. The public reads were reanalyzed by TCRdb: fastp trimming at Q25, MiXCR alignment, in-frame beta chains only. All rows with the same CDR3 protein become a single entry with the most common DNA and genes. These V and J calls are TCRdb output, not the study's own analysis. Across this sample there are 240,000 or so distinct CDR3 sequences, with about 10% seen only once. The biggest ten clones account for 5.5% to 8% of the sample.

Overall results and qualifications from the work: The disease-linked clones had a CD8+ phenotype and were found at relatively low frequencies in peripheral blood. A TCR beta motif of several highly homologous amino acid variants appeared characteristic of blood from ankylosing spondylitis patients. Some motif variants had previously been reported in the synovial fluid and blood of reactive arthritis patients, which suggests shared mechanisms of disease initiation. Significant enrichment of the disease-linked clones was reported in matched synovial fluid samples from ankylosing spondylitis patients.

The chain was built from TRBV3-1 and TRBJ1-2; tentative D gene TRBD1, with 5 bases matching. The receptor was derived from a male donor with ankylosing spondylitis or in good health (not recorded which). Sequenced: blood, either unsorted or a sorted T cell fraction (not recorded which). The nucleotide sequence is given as TGTGCCAGCAGCCAAACGCTCGGGGGCTATGGCTACACCTTC. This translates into CASSQTLGGYGYTF.